This TCR beta chain is from a study of response to subunit inactivated influenza vaccine. The CDR3 extends over 11 amino acids. CDR1 is LGHDT, CDR2 YNNKEL, per germline (reference sequence). With 2 bases removed from V and 8 bases from J, the gap between germline ends came to 4 bases. Ten or more counts support this clonotype. One entry per CDR3 protein, called by TCRdb with MiXCR from the RT-PCR reads. The sample has 500,000 to 600,000 distinct CDR3 sequences; roughly 15% are singletons. The input for sequencing was PBMCs from blood, taken less than 13 days after vaccination. The TCR comes from a man aged 50 to 60 who received an inactivated influenza vaccine. The chain employs TRBV3-1 and TRBJ2-1; D remains ambiguous. CDR3 region: CASSQFHEQFF. Here the CDR3 DNA reads TGTGCCAGCAGCCAATTCCATGAGCAGTTCTTC.